These 15 T cell receptor beta chains were sequenced from one sample in a study of regulatory T cells in long-lasting Graves disease. Time point given: newly diagnosed GD, antithyroid drugs for less than 3 months. RNA isolated from PBMCs was used to make the TCR library. HTBI primers from iRepertoire and Arm-PCR of CDR3 regions yielded the TCR beta libraries. TCRdb analysed the multiplex PCR reads with MiXCR anew, one entry per CDR3 protein. The sample lists fewer than 500,000 distinct CDR3 sequences; 15% to 20% were seen once. Separately, the same data were catalogued under a study of T cells in Graves' hyperthyroidism and ophthalmopathy.

The sequences come from peripheral blood mononuclear cells (PBMCs), collected at new diagnosis, from a patient treated with antithyroid drugs. These receptors were collected from a man aged 40-49 years with Graves disease.

This clonotype was found a few times. The V call is TRBV6-2 or TRBV6-3, the J call TRBJ2-1; D is undetermined. Germline V gene sequence: CDR1 MNHEY, CDR2 SVGEGT. V lost 5 bases to trimming and J lost 8 bases, with 7 bases between them. This CDR3 spans 11 amino acids. The CDR3 sequence: CASSEIYEQFF. CDR3 nucleotides: TGTGCCAGCAGTGAAATCTATGAGCAGTTCTTC.

This sequence joins TRBV6-1 and TRBJ2-2, with unresolved D. The CDR3 has 16 residues. The germline CDR1 and CDR2 sequences are MNHNS and SASEGT. Trimming left V 3 bases short and J 3 bases short, with 14 bases between. The CDR3 reads CASSDPSGRDTGELFF. The CDR3 DNA reads TGTGCCAGCAGTGACCCCTCTGGACGGGACACCGGGGAGCTGTTTTTT.

The chain couples TRBV19 to TRBJ1-5, with no clear D. Germline V gene data show CDR1 as LNHDA and CDR2 as SQIVND (reference sequence). The CDR3 runs to 15 residues. With 3 bases removed from V and 4 bases from J, the gap between germline ends came to 13 bases. The CDR3 nucleotides read TGTGCCAGTAGTATGGCCGAGATGGGGAATCAGCCCCAGCATTTT. It is translated as CASSMAEMGNQPQHF.

This clonotype was counted between two and nine times. This sequence joins TRBV27 and TRBJ2-1; the match to TRBD1 covers 7 bases. CDR3 length equals 17 residues. V dropped 8 bases and J dropped 5; count of bases not matched to a gene: 18. Germline CDR1 is MNHEY and CDR2 is SMNVEV (reference sequence). The CDR3 is CASGSKKKTGSDNEQFF. CDR3 nucleotide sequence: TGTGCCAGCGGAAGCAAGAAAAAGACAGGGAGCGACAATGAGCAGTTCTTC.

This clonotype was detected ten times or more. V is TRBV28 and J is TRBJ2-1; TRBD2 aligns across 12 bases. V lost 7 bases, J lost 6 bases, and 7 bases stayed unmatched. The CDR3 length is 15 residues. In germline, CDR1 is MDHEN, CDR2 SYDVKM. CDR3 in amino acids: CASIGLAGGRNEQFF. CDR3 bases: TGTGCCAGCATCGGGCTAGCGGGAGGGCGCAATGAGCAGTTCTTC.

This clonotype appeared a few times. The chain is built from TRBV5-1 and TRBJ2-6, with 7 bases fitting TRBD2. The length of the CDR3 is 15 residues. Per germline, CDR1 SGHRS and CDR2 YFSETQ. Trimming cost V 0 bases and J 4 bases; bases outside gene matches: 1. CDR3 sequence (DNA): TGCGCCAGCAGCTTGGACGGGGGGGGGGCCAACGTCCTGACTTTC. The encoded protein is CASSLDGGGANVLTF.

This clonotype was observed at least ten times. The chain recombines TRBV7-2 with TRBJ2-7; the match to TRBD2 covers 12 bases. Germline CDR1 and CDR2: SGHTA and FQGNSA. V lost 4 bases and J lost 7; bases outside the gene matches: 8. This CDR3 contains 15 residues. This chain's CDR3 is CASSSTHGLAGEQYF. CDR3 in DNA: TGTGCCAGCAGCTCCACCCACGGACTAGCGGGGGAGCAGTACTTC.

This clonotype was detected ten times or more. J is TRBJ2-7 and V is TRBV27; D is unresolved. The CDR3 has 15 amino acids. Germline V CDR1 and CDR2: MNHEY, SMNVEV (reference sequence). Trimming left V 3 bases short and J 0 bases short, with 12 bases between. The CDR3 region is CASSFGSGFSYEQYF. CDR3 bases: TGTGCCAGCAGTTTCGGAAGTGGCTTCTCCTACGAGCAGTACTTC.

The V gene is TRBV28, the J gene TRBJ1-4; D remains ambiguous. Germline V gene lookup returns CDR1 MDHEN and CDR2 SYDVKM. V lost 0 bases and J lost 8, with 10 bases in between. CDR3 length: 14 residues. This chain's CDR3 is CASSLWRVGEKLFF. In nucleotides, the CDR3 is TGTGCCAGCAGTTTATGGAGGGTAGGAGAAAAACTGTTTTTT.

This clonotype was found many times. Germline and junction disagree at one end, which may indicate a read error. CDR3 protein: CASSLRGGNYGYTF. The CDR3 coding sequence is TGTGCCAGCAGCTTGAGGGGAGGGAACTATGGCTACACCTTC. The chain carries TRBV5-1 and TRBJ1-2, with D perhaps matching TRBD1 (5 bases). Germline loops: CDR1 SGHRS, CDR2 YFSETQ. The length of the CDR3 is 14 residues.

The rearrangement uses TRBV28 and TRBJ1-5, with D possibly being TRBD1 (5 bases). Trimming took 5 bases from V and 0 from J, leaving 14 bases between them. The CDR3 covers 16 residues. Germline loops: CDR1 MDHEN, CDR2 SYDVKM. CDR3 in amino acids: CASSRGNAFSNQPQHF. The CDR3 DNA follows: TGTGCCAGCAGTCGGGGGAATGCCTTTAGCAATCAGCCCCAGCATTTT.

In this sample, this clonotype turned up many times. The chain joins TRBV7-8 to TRBJ2-7; TRBD2 might be the D (6 bases). The length of the CDR3 is 16 residues. V was pared by 6 bases and J by 1 base, with 19 bases between. CDR1 is SGHVS, CDR2 FQNEAQ, per germline. The CDR3, as DNA: TGTGCCAGCAGTCCTAGGCCGGCCGGAGGGTCCTACGAGCAGTACTTC. Amino acid sequence: CASSPRPAGGSYEQYF.

This clonotype was counted many times. V and J are TRBV30 and TRBJ2-5; D not certain. V shed 2 bases and J shed 2 bases, with 9 bases lying between them. This CDR3 is 13 amino acids long. CDR1 and CDR2 from the germline V gene are GTSNPN and SVGIG (reference sequence). The CDR3 is CAWSSMVQETQYF. In DNA form, the CDR3 reads TGTGCCTGGAGTTCGATGGTTCAAGAGACCCAGTACTTC.

In its sample, this clonotype was seen many times. CDR3 region: CASSWGQNTEAFF. CDR3 bases: TGTGCCAGCAGCTGGGGACAGAACACTGAAGCTTTCTTT. The rearrangement links TRBV28 to TRBJ1-1, with a weak D call TRBD1 (6 bases). Germline V gene sequence: CDR1 MDHEN, CDR2 SYDVKM. This CDR3 is 13 amino acids long. Trimming stripped 6 bases from V and 1 base from J, with 9 bases between.

This clonotype was found many times. The chain has TRBV7-3 and TRBJ2-2, with 14 bases matching TRBD2. Germline V gives CDR1 SGHTA, CDR2 FQGTGA. With 2 bases clipped from V and 5 bases from J, the junction kept 4 bases outside the gene matches. This CDR3 has 17 amino acids. The CDR3 protein is CASSLGTSGRRTGELFF. The CDR3 nucleotides read TGTGCCAGCAGCTTAGGGACTAGCGGGAGAAGGACCGGGGAGCTGTTTTTT.